The T cell receptor beta chain described here comes from a study of blood T cell repertoires in COVID-19. In the original processing: Amplification with reference gene primers provided the estimates of nucleated cell counts. The protocol was immunoSEQ multiplex PCR, while the TCRdb copy is restricted to in-frame clones and leaves out a portion. V and J calls and clone size are as listed in that table; D and trimming were resolved from the DNA. The sample includes around 220,000 clones, 88% seen only once; the top ten take around 1.5%. Germline CDR1 and CDR2: SGDLS and YYNGEE. CDR3 length: 15 amino acids. The V and J ends lost 4 bases and 0 bases, in that order; junction bases with no gene match: 3.

The sequence derives from a man between 18 and 29 years old with active or convalescent COVID-19. The chain uses TRBV9 and TRBJ2-1, with 8 bases lining up with TRBD1. Specimen: peripheral blood. The CDR3 coding sequence is TGTGCCAGCAGCCTGACAGGGGTCTCCTACAATGAGCAGTTCTTC. Its protein product is CASSLTGVSYNEQFF.